The TCR beta chain described here comes from a study of CD8+ T cells in alopecia areata (dated by TCRdb to 2016 to 2018). Some background on the complete study: The treated patients took part in an open-label pilot trial in which moderate-to-severe alopecia areata was treated with oral tofacitinib at 5 to 10 mg twice daily. Tofacitinib was administered for 6 to 18 months, and 6 months of follow-up off drug were then conducted to assess delayed response and recurrence. The SALT score, which quantifies the percentage of affected scalp surface area, was used to measure disease severity in treated patients. To study T cell clonal expansion in alopecia areata, the researchers applied high-throughput TCRbeta sequencing to both the C3H/HeJ mouse model and human patients. In humans, TCRbeta sequencing was performed on scalp tissue and on sorted CD4+ and CD8+ peripheral blood T cells from healthy controls and from patients with patchy or totalis/universalis alopecia areata. Biopsies were taken from tofacitinib-treated patients at baseline and again at 4 and 24 weeks into treatment, and several of those patients also had a later scalp biopsy. Clonality in the scalp was compared among normal scalp (n=4), patchy alopecia areata scalp (n=8), and alopecia totalis/universalis scalp (n=8). RNA was extracted with the PAXgene miRNA kit for fixed scalp, the miRNeasy kit for PBMCs, and the RNeasy kit for mouse skin. TCRbeta CDR3 regions were amplified by immunoSEQ multiplex PCR with 35 Vbeta forward and 13 Jbeta reverse primers.

The research as a whole found: Compared with normal scalp, lesional scalp, particularly in alopecia totalis/universalis, had higher clonality and more expanded CD8+ clones, which suggests antigenic drive. Resident alphabeta T cells in normal human skin are also sequenced, complicating scalp TCR repertoire analysis, unlike mouse skin dominated by gammadelta T cells. TCR sequences shared between patients were less clear than in mice, possibly partly because of HLA diversity in the patient population. Scalp clonality and the number of expanded CD8+ clones among the top 100 scalp clones were significantly decreased by tofacitinib. Many expanded lesional clones were found to persist in scalp and blood during tofacitinib treatment, and relapse after treatment cessation may be partly explained by this persistence. The treated cohort was small, with a single nonresponder, so links between baseline CD8+ expansion and response need larger studies.

The time point label for this specimen denotes: about 25 weeks on oral tofacitinib. Per the publication, the treatment or condition label means: oral pan-JAK inhibitor, 5-10 mg twice daily. Lesional scalp punch biopsies and peripheral blood were obtained from alopecia areata patients. After PBMCs were isolated by density centrifugation and stained for CD3, CD4 and CD8, a FACSAria was used to sort CD4+ and CD8+ T cells. In its sample, this clone was seen a few times. Its target antigen remains unknown. Within one base of it there is no much larger clone, and no base qualities were kept. The CDR3 contains 11 residues, cysteine and phenylalanine counted. Here the CDR3 DNA is all that survives: 33 bases in frame from base 1. V is reduced by 3 bases and J by 8 bases, leaving a spacing of 8 bases between them. Sequences SGHRS (CDR1) and YFSETQ (CDR2) are obtained from the germline V gene. Library preparation used the immunoSEQ multiplex PCR assay. RNA was extracted from all samples and reverse transcribed into cDNA as template for TCR sequencing. First-strand cDNA was synthesized using SuperScript III with a 2:1 mix of oligo-dT and random hexamers. A synthetic immune receptor repertoire was used to gauge amplification bias, and whatever bias remained was removed computationally. Under the source paper's analysis protocol: After raw reads were preprocessed to remove errors, the CDR3 was defined following IMGT conventions as running from the conserved cysteine to phenylalanine. To get clonality, Shannon entropy was normalized by log2 of the number of productive unique TCRs and the result was subtracted from 1. Whether scalp clones were CD4 or CD8 was inferred by matching scalp TCRbeta sequences against CD4 and CD8 repertoires sorted from blood. Imported from immuneACCESS, the table was reduced by TCRdb to in-frame sequences with V and J called. These copies leave out some clones; in studies compared against another copy, an unresolved V gene accounts for under half, and the cause of the remainder is not known. Clone size and the V and J calls come from that table; the DNA yielded D and trimming. The sample contains about 190,000 clones, roughly 64% of them found a single time. The ten largest account for approximately 12% of the sample.

The sequencing used CD8+ T cells sorted from blood, collected at week 24, from a patient treated with tofacitinib. The rearranged segments are TRBV5-1 and TRBJ1-1; the D gene is unclear. The receptor was isolated from a human donor with alopecia areata. The CDR3 loop reads CASSSDGEAFF. DNA sequence: TGCGCCAGCAGCTCTGACGGGGAAGCTTTCTTT.